This T cell receptor beta chain appears in the sequencing data of a study of blood T cell repertoires in COVID-19. Sequencing used immunoSEQ multiplex PCR; TCRdb keeps in-frame clones, though not all of them. The repertoire holds around 250,000 clones, with 70% to 90% as singletons. Exposed participants came across a COVID-19 case within 2 weeks before study entry. This CDR3 has 14 amino acids. In germline, CDR1 is MDHEN, CDR2 SYDVKM. Deletions cut 5 bases from V and 7 bases from J, with 17 bases between. The V gene is TRBV28, the J gene TRBJ2-5, with a possible D match to TRBD2 (5 bases). The origin of this receptor is a man in his forties or fifties who had been exposed to COVID-19. The sample consisted of PBMCs or T cells enriched from blood (not recorded which). The chain's CDR3 is CASSPLYVGGTQYF. The CDR3 coding sequence is TGTGCCAGCAGTCCCCTATATGTCGGAGGGACCCAGTACTTC.